A single T cell receptor (beta chain) is shown here with its context. Antigen specificity is unknown. Data came from immunoSEQ multiplex PCR; TCRdb stores just in-frame clones and leaves some out. Of fewer than 85,000 clones in the sample, about 83% were seen once. The data were obtained in a study of PD-L1 blockade in urothelial cancer. About the research overall: The researchers analyzed blood 3 weeks (second dose) and 6 weeks after treatment start. Counts from blood samples showed a median of roughly 150,000 T cells. Study-level results: When measured at 3 weeks, tumor-associated blood clones expanded more in durable-benefit patients.

This sample's time point: pretreatment peripheral blood. This CDR3 is 16 amino acids long. J lost 5 bases, V lost 3 bases, and 9 bases had no gene match. Germline CDR1 reads WSHSY; CDR2 reads SAAADI. J is TRBJ2-5 and V is TRBV10-2; 10 nucleotides line up with TRBD1. This clonotype was sampled from a woman in her 70s with urothelial cancer. The sample consisted of PBMCs, taken around atezolizumab (anti-PD-L1) treatment. In nucleotides, the CDR3 is TGCGCCAGCAGTGAACCCGGGACAGGGGAACGGGAGACCCAGTACTTC. Translated, it gives CASSEPGTGERETQYF.